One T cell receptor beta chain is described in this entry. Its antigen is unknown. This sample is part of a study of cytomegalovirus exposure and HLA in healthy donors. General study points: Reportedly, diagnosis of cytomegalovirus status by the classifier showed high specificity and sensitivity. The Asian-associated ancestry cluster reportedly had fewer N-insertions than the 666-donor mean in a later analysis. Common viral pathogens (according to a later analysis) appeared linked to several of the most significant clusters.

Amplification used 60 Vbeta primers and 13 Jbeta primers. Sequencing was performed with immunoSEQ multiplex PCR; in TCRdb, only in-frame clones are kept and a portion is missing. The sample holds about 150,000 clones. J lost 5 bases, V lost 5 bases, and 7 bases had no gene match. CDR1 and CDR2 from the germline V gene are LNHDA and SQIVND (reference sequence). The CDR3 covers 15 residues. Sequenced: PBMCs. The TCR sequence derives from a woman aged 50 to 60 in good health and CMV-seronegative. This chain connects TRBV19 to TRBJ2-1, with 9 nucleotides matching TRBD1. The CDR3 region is CASSPTGQGNNEQFF. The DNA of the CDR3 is TGTGCCAGTAGTCCGACGGGACAGGGAAACAATGAGCAGTTCTTC.